Listed here is a single T cell receptor beta chain. The antigen is unknown. These data originate in a study of metastatic and nonmetastatic thyroid tumors. On the study more broadly: For malignant and benign thyroid patients, tumor or nodule tissue and blood were the sources whose repertoires were compared. Overall study findings and caveats: Significantly greater TCR beta diversity was reportedly found in malignant thyroid tumors than in benign nodules (in blood and tumor).

Authors' analysis steps: Differences in CDR3 between clinicopathological groups were drawn on to build a classifier intended to discriminate distant-metastatic papillary thyroid cancer patients. TCRdb re-called clones from the PCR reads using MiXCR. The V and J calls follow TCRdb's processing rather than the paper's. In the table there are about 19,000 clones, approximately 32% of which are singletons. Patients were all untreated before their thyroid surgery. Germline-derived CDR1 and CDR2 are MNHNS and SASEGT. This CDR3 comprises 12 residues. V dropped 8 bases and J dropped 4 bases, with 6 bases sitting between them.

The receptor's source is a female donor with papillary thyroid cancer or a benign thyroid nodule (not recorded which). Some clones in this sample may be carry-over from other donors' samples. Sample: adjacent normal tissue. The gene calls are TRBV6-1 and TRBJ2-6; D gene unclear. CDR3 amino acids: CASRTGANVLTF. The CDR3 DNA sequence: TGTGCCAGCCGAACAGGGGCCAACGTCCTGACTTTC.